This T cell receptor beta chain was sequenced during a study of cytomegalovirus exposure and HLA in healthy donors. As for the study in general: Caucasian-associated ancestry cluster membership applied to under 85% of several hundred genotyped donors. The study's findings and limits: Relative to equally common others, HLA-associated TCR beta chains showed greater clonal expansion in a later analysis. In a later analysis, HLA-C alleles had the fewest associated TCRs, DRB1 alleles the most. Cytomegalovirus status, reportedly, was diagnosed with high specificity and sensitivity by the classifier.

This CDR3 contains 15 residues. The V gene end was trimmed by 2 bases and the J gene end by 6 bases; junction bases not matched to a gene: 6. In the PCR, 60 Vbeta and 13 Jbeta primers were used. The method was immunoSEQ multiplex PCR; TCRdb's version includes in-frame clones alone and lacks a portion of them. The sample holds 200,000 to 250,000 clones; about 85% are singletons and the top ten take about 0.25%. For this clone: Its cognate antigen is unknown.

The clonotype comes from a girl aged 2 to 9 in good health and CMV-seronegative. Specimen: PBMCs. The chain has TRBV23-1 and TRBJ1-5, with 8 positions matching TRBD1. TRBV23-1 has ORF status, its function being uncertain. Here the CDR3 DNA reads TGCGCCAGCAGTCAACCCGACAGGGGAGGTCAGCCCCAGCATTTT. This sequence encodes CASSQPDRGGQPQHF.